This record concerns one T cell receptor beta chain sequence. The data originate from a study of blood T cell repertoires in COVID-19. Overall study context: Whether acute or convalescent, the COVID-19 samples came from the United States, Italy and Spain. Sources were T cells, B-cell-depleted T cells, or PBMCs; the material itself was cDNA or gDNA.

Original data processing: Amplification of reference gene primers provided the estimated nucleated cell counts. Generated by immunoSEQ multiplex PCR, the TCRdb table keeps only in-frame clones and is missing some. V, J and clone size reflect that table, while D and trimming were determined from the DNA. The sample includes some 220,000 clones, more than 70% of them seen just once. The clonotype originates from a human donor in a cohort sampled during active COVID-19. Sequenced material: peripheral blood.

CDR3 DNA sequence: TGTGCCAGTAGTATAGCTGGAGCGGGAGACGTTACGCAGTATTTT. Translation: CASSIAGAGDVTQYF. The chain carries TRBV19 and TRBJ2-3; 8 bases fit TRBD2. This CDR3 spans 15 amino acids. The V gene end was trimmed by 1 base and the J gene end by 8 bases; junction bases not matched to a gene: 8. From germline, CDR1 is LNHDA and CDR2 SQIVND (reference sequence).